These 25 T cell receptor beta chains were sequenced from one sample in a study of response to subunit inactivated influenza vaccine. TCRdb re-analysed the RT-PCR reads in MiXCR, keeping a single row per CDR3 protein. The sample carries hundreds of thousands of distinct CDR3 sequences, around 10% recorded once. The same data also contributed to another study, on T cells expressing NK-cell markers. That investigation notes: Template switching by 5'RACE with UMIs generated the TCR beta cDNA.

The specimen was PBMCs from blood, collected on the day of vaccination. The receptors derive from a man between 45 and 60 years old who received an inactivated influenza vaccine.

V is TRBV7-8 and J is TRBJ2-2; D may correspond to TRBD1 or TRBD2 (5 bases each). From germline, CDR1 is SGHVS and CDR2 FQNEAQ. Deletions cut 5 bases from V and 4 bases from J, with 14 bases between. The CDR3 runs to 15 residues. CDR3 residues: CASSQPGPGTGELFF. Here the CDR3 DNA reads TGTGCCAGCAGCCAACCGGGACCGGGCACCGGGGAGCTGTTTTTT. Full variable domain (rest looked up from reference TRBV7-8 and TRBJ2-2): GAGVSQSPRYKVAKRGQDVALRCDPISGHVSLFWYQQALGQGPEFLTYFQNEAQLDKSGLPSDRFFAERPEGSVSTLKIQRTQQEDSAVYLCASSQPGPGTGELFFGEGSRLTVL.

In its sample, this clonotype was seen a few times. The CDR3 DNA sequence: TGTGCCAGCAGCTACGCTTTGGGAGGATCCTACGAGCAGTACTTC. Its protein is CASSYALGGSYEQYF. The gene calls are TRBV7-2 and TRBJ2-7, with a weak D call TRBD2 (6 bases). V lost 4 bases and J 1 base, leaving 14 bases between the germline ends. The germline gives CDR1 SGHTA, CDR2 FQGNSA. The CDR3 consists of 15 residues.

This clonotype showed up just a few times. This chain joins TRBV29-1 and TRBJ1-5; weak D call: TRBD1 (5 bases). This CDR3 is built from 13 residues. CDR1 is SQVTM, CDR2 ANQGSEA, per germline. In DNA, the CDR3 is TGCGCAACCGGGACGGATAGCAATCAGCCCCAGCATTTT. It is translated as CATGTDSNQPQHF.

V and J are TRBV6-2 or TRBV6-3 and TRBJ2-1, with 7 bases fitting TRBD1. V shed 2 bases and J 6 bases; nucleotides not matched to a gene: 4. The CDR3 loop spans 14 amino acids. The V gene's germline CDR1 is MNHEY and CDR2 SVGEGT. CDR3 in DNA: TGTGCCAGCAGTTACGGGGACAGCCTCAATGAGCAGTTCTTC. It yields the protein CASSYGDSLNEQFF.

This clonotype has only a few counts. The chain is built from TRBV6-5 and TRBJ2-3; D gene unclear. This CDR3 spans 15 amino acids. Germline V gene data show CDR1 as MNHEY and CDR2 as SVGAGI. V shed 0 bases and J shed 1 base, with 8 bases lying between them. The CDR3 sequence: CASSYSTAGTDTQYF. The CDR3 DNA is TGTGCCAGCAGTTACTCGACGGCTGGCACAGATACGCAGTATTTT.

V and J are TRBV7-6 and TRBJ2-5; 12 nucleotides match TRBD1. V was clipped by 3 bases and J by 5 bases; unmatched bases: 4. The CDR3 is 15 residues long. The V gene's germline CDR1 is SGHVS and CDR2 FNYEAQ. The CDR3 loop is CASSLGQGAWETQYF. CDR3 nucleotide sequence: TGTGCCAGCAGCTTGGGACAGGGGGCGTGGGAGACCCAGTACTTC.

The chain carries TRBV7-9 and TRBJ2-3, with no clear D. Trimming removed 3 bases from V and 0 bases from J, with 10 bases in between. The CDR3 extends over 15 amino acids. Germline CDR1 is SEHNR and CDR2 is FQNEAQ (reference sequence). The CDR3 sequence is CASSFGGSSTDTQYF. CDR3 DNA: TGTGCCAGCAGCTTCGGCGGTTCTAGCACAGATACGCAGTATTTT.

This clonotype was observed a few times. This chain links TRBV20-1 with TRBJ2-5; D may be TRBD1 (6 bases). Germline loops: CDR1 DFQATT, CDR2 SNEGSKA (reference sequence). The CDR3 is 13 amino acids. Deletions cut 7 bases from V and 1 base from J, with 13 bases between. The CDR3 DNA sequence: TGCAGTGGGGACATTGGGATCCAAGAGACCCAGTACTTC. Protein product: CSGDIGIQETQYF.

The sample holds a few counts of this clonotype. For the CDR3, the DNA is TGTGCCAGCAGCTCAGGACTAGCGGGGGGGCCAATTGGGACCCAGTACTTC. This encodes CASSSGLAGGPIGTQYF. V gene TRBV5-6 combines with J gene TRBJ2-5, with 15 bases matching TRBD2. J lost 7 bases, V lost 3 bases, and 10 bases had no gene match. The germline gives CDR1 SGHDT, CDR2 YYEEEE. The CDR3 runs to 17 residues.

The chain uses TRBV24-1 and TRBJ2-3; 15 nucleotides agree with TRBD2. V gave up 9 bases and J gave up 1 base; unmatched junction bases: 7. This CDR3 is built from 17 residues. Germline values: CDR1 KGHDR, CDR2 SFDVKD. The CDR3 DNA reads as TGTGCCACCCGGGGACTAGCGGGAGGCGGGGGCACAGATACGCAGTATTTT. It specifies CATRGLAGGGGTDTQYF.

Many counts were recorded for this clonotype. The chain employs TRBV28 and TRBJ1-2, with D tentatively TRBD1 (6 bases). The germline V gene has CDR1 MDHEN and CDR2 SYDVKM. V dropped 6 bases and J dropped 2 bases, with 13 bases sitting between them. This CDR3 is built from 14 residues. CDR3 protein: CASSPGGANYGYTF. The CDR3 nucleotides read TGTGCCAGCAGCCCCGGGGGGGCCAACTATGGCTACACCTTC.

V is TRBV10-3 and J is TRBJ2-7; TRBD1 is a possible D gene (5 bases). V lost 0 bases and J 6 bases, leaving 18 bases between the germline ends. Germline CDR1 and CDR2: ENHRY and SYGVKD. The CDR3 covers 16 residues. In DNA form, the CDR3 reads TGTGCCATCAGTGAGTCGTGGGGCCCCGCAGTAGCCGAGCAGTACTTC. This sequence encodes CAISESWGPAVAEQYF.

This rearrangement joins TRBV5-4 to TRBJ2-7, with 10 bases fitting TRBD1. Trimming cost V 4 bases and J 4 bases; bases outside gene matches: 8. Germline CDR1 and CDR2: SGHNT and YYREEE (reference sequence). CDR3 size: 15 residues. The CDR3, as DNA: TGTGCCAGCAGCCGGGACAGGGGAAGGGGGTACGAGCAGTACTTC. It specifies CASSRDRGRGYEQYF.

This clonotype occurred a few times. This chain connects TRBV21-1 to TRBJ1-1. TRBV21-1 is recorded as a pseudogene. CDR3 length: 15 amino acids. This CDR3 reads CASSKARGRLSEAFF. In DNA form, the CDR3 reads TGTGCCAGCAGCAAAGCGCGGGGGAGGCTCAGTGAAGCTTTCTTT.

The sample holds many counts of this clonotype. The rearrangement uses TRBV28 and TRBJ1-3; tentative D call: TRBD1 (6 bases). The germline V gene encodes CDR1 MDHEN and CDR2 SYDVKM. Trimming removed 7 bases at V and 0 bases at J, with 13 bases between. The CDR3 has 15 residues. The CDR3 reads CASITGGGSGNTIYF. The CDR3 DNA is TGTGCCAGCATTACCGGGGGCGGCTCTGGAAACACCATATATTTT.

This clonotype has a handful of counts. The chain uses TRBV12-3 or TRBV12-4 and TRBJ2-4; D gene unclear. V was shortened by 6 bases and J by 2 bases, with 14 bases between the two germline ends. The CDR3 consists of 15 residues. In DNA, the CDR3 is TGTGCCAGCAGCCCCCCCCAGGTTACCAAAAACATTCAGTACTTC. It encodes CASSPPQVTKNIQYF.

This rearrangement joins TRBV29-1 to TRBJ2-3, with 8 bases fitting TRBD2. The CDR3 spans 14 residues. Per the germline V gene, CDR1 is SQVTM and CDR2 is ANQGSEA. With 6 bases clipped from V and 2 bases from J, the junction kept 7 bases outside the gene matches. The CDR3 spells CSVDTSGNTDTQYF. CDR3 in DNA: TGCAGCGTCGACACTAGCGGCAACACAGATACGCAGTATTTT.

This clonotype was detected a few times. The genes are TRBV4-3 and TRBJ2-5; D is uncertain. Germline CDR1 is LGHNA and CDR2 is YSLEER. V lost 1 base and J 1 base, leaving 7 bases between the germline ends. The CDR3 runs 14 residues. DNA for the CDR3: TGCGCCAGCAGCCAAGGACCACTCCAAGAGACCCAGTACTTC. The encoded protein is CASSQGPLQETQYF.

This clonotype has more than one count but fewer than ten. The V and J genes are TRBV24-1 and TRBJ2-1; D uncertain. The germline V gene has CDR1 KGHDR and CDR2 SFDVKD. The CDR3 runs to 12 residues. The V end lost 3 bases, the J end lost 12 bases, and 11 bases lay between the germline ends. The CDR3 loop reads CATSDGRPVQFF. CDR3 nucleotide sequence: TGTGCCACCAGTGATGGGCGGCCGGTGCAGTTCTTC.

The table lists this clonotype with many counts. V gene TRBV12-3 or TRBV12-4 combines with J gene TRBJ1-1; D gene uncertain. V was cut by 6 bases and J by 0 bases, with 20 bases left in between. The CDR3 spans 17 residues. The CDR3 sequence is CASSRRPADRMNTEAFF. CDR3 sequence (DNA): TGTGCCAGCAGCCGTCGCCCGGCAGATAGAATGAACACTGAAGCTTTCTTT.

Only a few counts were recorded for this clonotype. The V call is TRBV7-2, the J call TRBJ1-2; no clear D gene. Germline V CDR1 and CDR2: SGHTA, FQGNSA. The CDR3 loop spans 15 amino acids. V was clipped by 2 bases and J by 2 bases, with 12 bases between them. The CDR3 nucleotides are TGTGCCAGCAGCTTATCGCGCAGCCAAAACTATGGCTACACCTTC. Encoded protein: CASSLSRSQNYGYTF.

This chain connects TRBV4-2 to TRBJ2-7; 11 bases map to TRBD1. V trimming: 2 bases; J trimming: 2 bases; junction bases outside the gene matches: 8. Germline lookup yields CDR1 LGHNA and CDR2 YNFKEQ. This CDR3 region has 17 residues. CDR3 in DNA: TGTGCCAGCAGCCAACCCCCTGGACAGGGGGCCACCTACGAGCAGTACTTC. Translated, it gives CASSQPPGQGATYEQYF.

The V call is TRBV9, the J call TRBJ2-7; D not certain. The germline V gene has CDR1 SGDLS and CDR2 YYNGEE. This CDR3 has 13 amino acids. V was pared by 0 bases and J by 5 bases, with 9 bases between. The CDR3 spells CASSVATWDEQYF. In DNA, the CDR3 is TGTGCCAGCAGCGTAGCTACGTGGGACGAGCAGTACTTC.

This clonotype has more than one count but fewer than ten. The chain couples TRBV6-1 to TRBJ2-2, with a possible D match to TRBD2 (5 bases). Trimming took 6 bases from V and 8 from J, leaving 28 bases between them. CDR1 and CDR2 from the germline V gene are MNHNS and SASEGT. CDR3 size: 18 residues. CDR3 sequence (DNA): TGTGCCAGCAGCCGCGAGGGAATAGCGTATTACCTGGCGGGGGAGCTGTTTTTT. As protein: CASSREGIAYYLAGELFF.

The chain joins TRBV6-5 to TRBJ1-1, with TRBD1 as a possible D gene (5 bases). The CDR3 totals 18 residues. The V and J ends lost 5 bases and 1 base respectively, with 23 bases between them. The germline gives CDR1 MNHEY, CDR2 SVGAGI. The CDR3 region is CASSTEGRLGPANTEAFF. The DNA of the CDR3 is TGTGCCAGCAGTACCGAGGGACGACTGGGGCCCGCGAACACTGAAGCTTTCTTT.